The 21 T cell receptor beta chains given below trace back to one sample, sequenced in a study of blood T cell repertoires in COVID-19. This table comes from immunoSEQ multiplex PCR, and its TCRdb copy is limited to in-frame clones, with some not included. The profile covers around 190,000 clones, with about 77% appearing a single time and 17% taken by the ten largest. Sequencing was done on a sample of PBMCs or T cells enriched from blood (not recorded which). The receptors originated from a woman aged 45-65 years with acute COVID-19.

The chain links TRBV2 to TRBJ2-5, with D hard to call. V was pared by 3 bases and J by 2 bases, with 4 bases between. This CDR3 region has 12 residues. Germline CDR1 reads SNHLY; CDR2 reads FYNNEI. The CDR3 spells CASSDTQETQYF. For the CDR3, the DNA is TGTGCCAGCAGTGACACACAAGAGACCCAGTACTTC. Full variable domain (rest looked up from reference TRBV2 and TRBJ2-5): EPEVTQTPSHQVTQMGQEVILRCVPISNHLYFYWYRQILGQKVEFLVSFYNNEISEKSEIFDDQFSVERPDGSNFTLKIRSTKLEDSAMYFCASSDTQETQYFGPGTRLLVL.

The CDR3 region is CASSLNGGGQDNWQFF. The CDR3 coding sequence is TGTGCCAGCAGCTTAAACGGCGGGGGGCAGGACAATTGGCAGTTCTTC. V is TRBV7-3 and J is TRBJ2-1; 8 bases align to TRBD2. In germline, CDR1 is SGHTA, CDR2 FQGTGA. V dropped 1 base and J dropped 12; count of bases not matched to a gene: 14. There are 16 residues in the CDR3.

CDR3 sequence: CASRDRVGTGELFF. CDR3 DNA sequence: TGTGCCAGCAGAGACAGGGTCGGGACCGGGGAGCTGTTTTTT. V gene TRBV6-6 combines with J gene TRBJ2-2, with TRBD1 matching over 7 bases. V was pared by 6 bases and J by 5 bases, with 6 bases of the junction left unmatched. CDR1 and CDR2 from the germline V gene are MNHNY and SVGAGI (reference sequence). CDR3 length: 14 residues.

The CDR3 DNA is TGCGCCAGCAGCCAAGAATGGGGGGTAACGGAAGCTTTCTTT. This translates into CASSQEWGVTEAFF. The chain joins TRBV4-3 to TRBJ1-1; perhaps TRBD1 as D (5 bases). Germline-derived CDR1 and CDR2 are LGHNA and YSLEER. V lost 0 bases and J 8 bases, leaving 13 bases between the germline ends. The CDR3 is 14 amino acids.

The genes are TRBV13 and TRBJ1-5; 10 positions agree with TRBD1. This CDR3 spans 20 amino acids. Germline-derived CDR1 and CDR2 are PRHDT and FYEKMQ (reference sequence). The junction had 18 bases not matched to a gene; V was cut back by 5 bases and J by 2 bases. CDR3 coding DNA: TGTGCCAGCAGCGTTATTAGGAGGGGACAGGGGTATATTGGCAATCAGCCCCAGCATTTT. It specifies CASSVIRRGQGYIGNQPQHF. Full variable domain (rest looked up from reference TRBV13 and TRBJ1-5): AAGVIQSPRHLIKEKRETATLKCYPIPRHDTVYWYQQGPGQDPQFLISFYEKMQSDKGSIPDRFSAQQFSDYHSELNMSSLELGDSALYFCASSVIRRGQGYIGNQPQHFGDGTRLSIL.

The chain joins TRBV3-1 (or the pseudogene TRBV3-2) to TRBJ1-2, with 8 nucleotides matching TRBD1. Germline assignment: CDR1 LGHDT and CDR2 YNNKEL (reference sequence). This CDR3 region has 12 residues. The trim removed 4 bases at V and 8 bases at J, leaving 3 bases unmatched. The CDR3 region is CASSRQGKGYTF. CDR3 coding DNA: TGTGCCAGCAGCCGACAGGGGAAAGGCTACACCTTC.

A single count supports this clone. The chain has TRBV11-2 and TRBJ2-3; 9 nucleotides align to TRBD2. Trimming at V came to 5 bases and at J to 5 bases, leaving 11 bases not matched to a gene. The CDR3 covers 16 residues. Germline-derived CDR1 and CDR2 are SGHAT and FQNNGV. The CDR3 nucleotides read TGTGCCAGCAGCCCCTTAAGGAAAGCGGGGGGAGATACGCAGTATTTT. Translating it yields CASSPLRKAGGDTQYF.

The chain is built from TRBV28 and TRBJ2-1; D possibly corresponds to TRBD2 (6 bases). This CDR3 comprises 15 residues. The germline V and J ends were trimmed by 6 bases and 2 bases, with 14 bases remaining between them. Germline V gene lookup returns CDR1 MDHEN and CDR2 SYDVKM. Here the CDR3 DNA reads TGTGCCAGCAGCTCAGCCGGGGGAACCTACAATGAGCAGTTCTTC. It yields the protein CASSSAGGTYNEQFF.

V is TRBV15 and J is TRBJ2-3, with 7 positions matching TRBD2. CDR3 length: 14 amino acids. The germline CDR1 and CDR2 sequences are LNHNV and YYDKDF (reference sequence). J was trimmed by 3 bases and V by 4 bases; bases with no gene match: 4. In nucleotides, the CDR3 is TGTGCCACCAGCATCACACTAGCGACAGATACGCAGTATTTT. It codes for CATSITLATDTQYF. The complete variable domain, with remaining parts taken from reference TRBV15 and TRBJ2-3, reads DAMVIQNPRYQVTQFGKPVTLSCSQTLNHNVMYWYQQKSSQAPKLLFHYYDKDFNNEADTPDNFQSRRPNTSFCFLDIRSPGLGDTAMYLCATSITLATDTQYFGPGTRLTVL.

The rearrangement links TRBV12-5 to TRBJ2-7; D may be TRBD2 (7 bases). Germline values: CDR1 LGHNT, CDR2 FRNRAP. Trimming removed 0 bases at V and 0 bases at J, with 27 bases between. The CDR3 contains 21 residues. The CDR3, as DNA: TGTGCTAGTGGTTTGGTACCGGACCCCCCTATTGACAGGACTAGCTCCTACGAGCAGTACGTC. Amino acid sequence: CASGLVPDPPIDRTSSYEQYV.

This clone came up once. In the same sample, other DNA sequences code for this CDR3. The gene calls are TRBV19 and TRBJ1-5; D is perhaps TRBD1 (6 bases). This CDR3 contains 14 residues. V lost 3 bases to trimming and J lost 4 bases, with 10 bases between them. The germline CDR1 and CDR2 sequences are LNHDA and SQIVND (reference sequence). Here the CDR3 DNA reads TGTGCCAGTAGTATCCTAGGACAGAATCAGCCCCAGCATTTT. The encoded protein is CASSILGQNQPQHF.

The chain joins TRBV5-4 to TRBJ1-1; D gene ambiguous. The CDR3 has 13 residues. Trimming shortened V by 3 bases and J by 2 bases, and 8 bases separated the two germline ends. The germline CDR1 and CDR2 sequences are SGHNT and YYREEE (reference sequence). The CDR3 loop is CASSSQVNTEAFF. In DNA, the CDR3 is TGTGCCAGCAGCTCTCAGGTAAACACTGAAGCTTTCTTT.

The genes are TRBV7-9 and TRBJ1-1, with D possibly TRBD1 on 5 matching bases. V lost 4 bases to trimming and J lost 11 bases, with 20 bases between them. The length of the CDR3 is 14 residues. Per germline, CDR1 SEHNR and CDR2 FQNEAQ (reference sequence). CDR3 amino acids: CASSSRDQLLGAFF. The CDR3 DNA is TGTGCCAGCAGCTCGCGGGACCAACTTCTTGGGGCTTTCTTT.

The chain uses TRBV6-2 or TRBV6-3 and TRBJ1-1; 8 positions match TRBD1. This CDR3 contains 12 residues. Germline lookup yields CDR1 MNHEY and CDR2 SVGEGT. After removal of 5 bases from V and 7 bases from J, the junction contained 3 bases not matched to a gene. In DNA, the CDR3 is TGTGCCAGCAGTCGGGACAGGAGTGAAGCTTTCTTT. Its translation is CASSRDRSEAFF.

V gene TRBV5-1 combines with J gene TRBJ1-1; D is possibly TRBD1 (5 bases). The germline V and J ends were trimmed by 5 bases and 12 bases, with 17 bases remaining between them. Germline V gene data show CDR1 as SGHRS and CDR2 as YFSETQ. The CDR3 contains 12 residues. The CDR3, as DNA: TGCGCCAGCAGTTCCGACAGCTATGTTCCTTTCTTT. This encodes CASSSDSYVPFF.

This chain links TRBV11-2 with TRBJ2-5; 7 nucleotides match TRBD2. J lost 4 bases, V lost 2 bases, and 1 base had no gene match. This CDR3 has 13 amino acids. CDR1 SGHAT and CDR2 FQNNGV come from the germline V gene. The CDR3 loop reads CASSLWGGETQYF. The DNA for the CDR3 is TGTGCCAGCAGCTTATGGGGGGGAGAGACCCAGTACTTC. Complete variable domain (other parts from reference TRBV11-2 and TRBJ2-5): EAGVAQSPRYKIIEKRQSVAFWCNPISGHATLYWYQQILGQGPKLLIQFQNNGVVDDSQLPKDRFSAERLKGVDSTLKIQPAKLEDSAVYLCASSLWGGETQYFGPGTRLLVL.

The V gene is TRBV7-2, the J gene TRBJ1-2, with TRBD1 matching over 8 bases. The germline gives CDR1 SGHTA, CDR2 FQGNSA. Unmatched junction bases numbered 6, after V lost 4 bases and J lost 5 bases. This CDR3 is 14 amino acids long. The CDR3 DNA reads TGTGCCAGCAGCTCCGGGACAGGAATTTATGGCTACACCTTC. It is translated as CASSSGTGIYGYTF.

The chain is built from TRBV28 and TRBJ2-4; 11 positions match TRBD1. Germline CDR1 and CDR2: MDHEN and SYDVKM. The trim removed 1 base at V and 0 bases at J, leaving 8 bases unmatched. CDR3 length equals 19 residues. This chain's CDR3 is CASSLFGTGGPIAKNIQYF. The CDR3 bases are TGTGCCAGCAGTTTATTCGGGACAGGGGGACCCATAGCCAAAAACATTCAGTACTTC.

This clone was found a few times. The chain combines TRBV13 with TRBJ1-4, with D possibly being TRBD1 (5 bases). Germline assignment: CDR1 PRHDT and CDR2 FYEKMQ (reference sequence). Trimming stripped 5 bases from V and 8 bases from J, with 15 bases between. The CDR3 has 14 amino acids. The CDR3 region is CASSIRVSEEKLFF. CDR3 coding DNA: TGTGCCAGCAGCATCAGGGTGTCGGAGGAAAAACTGTTTTTT.

J is TRBJ2-5 and V is TRBV4-2; 14 nucleotides align to TRBD2. The CDR3 runs 18 residues. The germline V gene encodes CDR1 LGHNA and CDR2 YNFKEQ. The V gene end was trimmed by 4 bases and the J gene end by 5 bases; junction bases not matched to a gene: 12. The DNA of the CDR3 is TGTGCCAGCAGCCGCCTCCCCGGGACTAGCGGGGGAGGGGAGACCCAGTACTTC. This encodes CASSRLPGTSGGGETQYF.

This rearrangement joins TRBV5-1 to TRBJ2-3; D may be TRBD2 (7 bases). The germline gives CDR1 SGHRS, CDR2 YFSETQ. The CDR3 has 15 amino acids. The V and J ends lost 4 bases and 1 base respectively, with 13 bases between them. CDR3 coding DNA: TGCGCCAGCAGCGCCCCGGGGGGCGGCACAGATACGCAGTATTTT. This encodes CASSAPGGGTDTQYF.